These 5 T cell receptor beta chains came from one sample sequenced in a study of blood T cell repertoires in COVID-19. Using immunoSEQ multiplex PCR, the repertoire was profiled, and TCRdb retains in-frame clones only, with some absent. The sample consists of around 250,000 clones, about four fifths of them appearing once. The specimen sequenced was PBMCs or T cells enriched from blood (not recorded which). The receptors were sampled from a man aged 35 to 55 who had been exposed to COVID-19.

The chain uses TRBV3-1 (or the pseudogene TRBV3-2) and TRBJ2-7; 7 nucleotides match TRBD2. Trimming took 4 bases from V and 3 from J; bases not matched to a gene: 6. Germline values: CDR1 LGHDT, CDR2 YNNKEL (reference sequence). This CDR3 comprises 14 residues. CDR3 in amino acids: CASSRREGVYEQYF. The CDR3 DNA follows: TGTGCCAGCAGCCGGAGGGAGGGCGTCTACGAGCAGTACTTC.

The CDR3 region has the DNA TGTGCCAGCACCTTAGGGCGGGGGCGAGGTGGCTACACCTTC. Protein sequence: CASTLGRGRGGYTF. The genes are TRBV6-5 and TRBJ1-2; tentative D call: TRBD1 (6 bases). From germline, CDR1 is MNHEY and CDR2 SVGAGI. This CDR3 has 14 residues. The V end was cut by 7 bases, the J end by 7 bases, with 19 bases between.

With regard to this clone: The sample holds other DNA sequences that translate to the same CDR3. The gene calls are TRBV18 and TRBJ2-7, with D possibly matching TRBD2 (5 bases). Germline CDR1 reads KGHSH; CDR2 reads LQKENI. The CDR3 contains 13 residues. Trimming shortened V by 3 bases and J by 2 bases, and 8 bases separated the two germline ends. CDR3 region: CASSPPGAYEQYF. Written as DNA, the CDR3 is TGTGCCAGCTCACCCCCCGGGGCCTACGAGCAGTACTTC.

This sequence joins TRBV25-1 and TRBJ1-2; 8 bases line up with TRBD1. With 5 bases clipped from V and 8 bases from J, the junction kept 10 bases outside the gene matches. CDR1 and CDR2 (germline): MGHDK, SYGVNS. The CDR3 has 14 residues. The CDR3 DNA is TGTGCCAGCAGTCCACGACGGACAGGGTCCGGCTACACCTTC. It translates to CASSPRRTGSGYTF.

The chain employs TRBV9 and TRBJ2-7, with TRBD1 matching 8 bases. CDR3 length: 15 amino acids. V lost 4 bases, J lost 9 bases, and 15 bases stayed unmatched. From germline, CDR1 is SGDLS and CDR2 YYNGEE. The CDR3 coding sequence is TGTGCCAGCAGCTCAGGCGGCGGACAGGGCACGGGGCAGTACTTC. Residues: CASSSGGGQGTGQYF.